The clone carrying this T cell receptor beta chain appeared many times. This sample is part of a study of identical twins. This CDR3 comprises 16 residues. The germline CDR1 and CDR2 sequences are LNHNV and YYDKDF (reference sequence). Germline trimming cut 0 bases from V and 0 bases from J; bases unmatched to any gene: 5. TCRdb processed the 5' RACE reads anew with MiXCR; each CDR3 protein has one entry. The data hold some 630,000 distinct CDR3 sequences, with about 7.1% observed a single time. The same data also went into a second study, on yellow fever vaccine responses in identical twins.

The sequenced sample was PBMCs. The clonotype comes from a woman under 30 in good health. The gene calls are TRBV15 and TRBJ2-7; 7 bases agree with TRBD2. The CDR3 nucleotides read TGTGCCACCAGCAGAGATTGGGCTAGCGGCTCCTACGAGCAGTACTTC. Translating it yields CATSRDWASGSYEQYF.